The 27 T cell receptor beta chains given below trace back to one sample, sequenced in a study of regulatory T cells in long-lasting Graves disease. CDR3-region Arm-PCR and iRepertoire HTBI primers produced the TCR beta libraries. Each CDR3 protein gets one entry after TCRdb re-called the multiplex PCR reads with MiXCR. This table has about 400,000 distinct CDR3 sequences, around 16% appearing once. The time point is: newly diagnosed GD, antithyroid drugs for less than 3 months. Preparation of the TCR library used RNA extracted from PBMCs. A further study also used this sample, focusing on T cells in Graves' hyperthyroidism and ophthalmopathy.

The specimen was peripheral blood mononuclear cells (PBMCs), collected at new diagnosis, from a patient treated with antithyroid drugs. The receptors come from a woman between 18 and 29 years old with Graves disease.

The rearrangement links TRBV6-1 to TRBJ2-2; 8 bases are shared with TRBD2. The J segment lost 2 bases and the V segment lost 7 bases, leaving 9 bases of the junction unmatched. The germline gives CDR1 MNHNS, CDR2 SASEGT. The CDR3 runs 16 residues. CDR3 sequence reads: CASTRTGGLNTGELFF. The CDR3 nucleotides are TGTGCCAGCACTCGCACGGGGGGGCTAAACACCGGGGAGCTGTTTTTT.

This clonotype showed up just a few times. V gene TRBV11-3 combines with J gene TRBJ1-1; D call uncertain. Trimming left V 3 bases short and J 2 bases short, with 7 bases between. The CDR3 loop spans 13 amino acids. Germline V gene data show CDR1 as SGHNT and CDR2 as YENEEA. The DNA for the CDR3 is TGTGCCAGCAGCTTTTCTATTAACACTGAAGCTTTCTTT. This translates into CASSFSINTEAFF. Supplemented by reference TRBV11-3 and TRBJ1-1, the full variable domain reads EAGVVQSPRYKIIEKKQPVAFWCNPISGHNTLYWYLQNLGQGPELLIRYENEEAVDDSQLPKDRFSAERLKGVDSTLKIQPAELGDSAVYLCASSFSINTEAFFGQGTRLTVV.

This clonotype was seen at least ten times. DNA of the CDR3: TGTGCCAGCAGCTTGACGACAGGGTCCACAGATACGCAGTATTTT. This encodes CASSLTTGSTDTQYF. The rearrangement links TRBV3-1 to TRBJ2-3; 7 bases line up with TRBD1. The V gene end was trimmed by 5 bases and the J gene end by 2 bases; junction bases not matched to a gene: 7. The CDR3 spans 15 residues. CDR1 LGHDT and CDR2 YNNKEL come from the germline V gene (reference sequence).

This sequence joins TRBV9 and TRBJ2-1, with TRBD2 matching 9 bases. Germline V lookup: CDR1 SGDLS, CDR2 YYNGEE. With V trimmed by 3 bases and J by 0 bases, 4 bases remained unmatched. The CDR3 length is 16 residues. The CDR3 bases are TGTGCCAGCAGCGGGCATAGCGGGAGCTCCTACAATGAGCAGTTCTTC. Protein sequence: CASSGHSGSSYNEQFF.

This clonotype was seen at least ten times. The rearrangement uses TRBV20-1 and TRBJ1-4; D is undetermined. The CDR3 covers 13 residues. The V end lost 3 bases, the J end lost 7 bases, and 12 bases lay between the germline ends. Germline CDR1 is DFQATT and CDR2 is SNEGSKA (reference sequence). CDR3 nucleotide sequence: TGCAGTGCTAGTCCGGAGGGAGGTGAAAAACTGTTTTTT. It specifies CSASPEGGEKLFF.

In this sample, this clonotype turned up many times. The chain couples TRBV11-2 to TRBJ2-1; D gene ambiguous. The length of the CDR3 is 14 residues. The germline V gene has CDR1 SGHAT and CDR2 FQNNGV. V lost 2 bases and J 7 bases, leaving 12 bases between the germline ends. The CDR3 sequence is CASSLNRANNEQFF. CDR3 in DNA: TGTGCCAGCAGCTTAAATCGGGCGAATAATGAGCAGTTCTTC.

The table lists this clonotype with a few counts. The chain has TRBV6-4 and TRBJ2-1; D remains ambiguous. Between the trimmed V and J ends, which lost 4 bases and 9 bases, there was a span of 13 bases. The CDR3 has 13 amino acids. CDR1 is MRHNA and CDR2 is SNTAGT in the germline V gene. This chain's CDR3 is CASSAGYTGEQFF. In nucleotides, the CDR3 is TGTGCCAGCAGTGCCGGGTACACTGGTGAGCAGTTCTTC.

Many counts were recorded for this clonotype. This rearrangement joins TRBV28 to TRBJ2-7; TRBD1 matches 8 bases. The CDR3 contains 16 residues. The V and J ends lost 3 bases and 6 bases, in that order; junction bases with no gene match: 13. Germline V gene data show CDR1 as MDHEN and CDR2 as SYDVKM. CDR3 in amino acids: CASSFRFWTGSTEQYF. DNA for the CDR3: TGTGCCAGCAGTTTCAGGTTCTGGACAGGGTCGACCGAGCAGTACTTC. The full variable domain, rest sourced from reference TRBV28 and TRBJ2-7, is DVKVTQSSRYLVKRTGEKVFLECVQDMDHENMFWYRQDPGLGLRLIYFSYDVKMKEKGDIPEGYSVSREKKERFSLILESASTNQTSMYLCASSFRFWTGSTEQYFGPGTRLTVT.

The sample holds many counts of this clonotype. The rearrangement links TRBV5-6 to TRBJ2-1; 9 bases line up with TRBD2. CDR3 length: 16 amino acids. V was pared by 0 bases and J by 4 bases, with 5 bases of the junction left unmatched. Germline values: CDR1 SGHDT, CDR2 YYEEEE. In DNA, the CDR3 is TGTGCCAGCAGCTTGGTTGCTAGCGGGATTTACAATGAGCAGTTCTTC. This gives the protein CASSLVASGIYNEQFF. The full variable domain, in which reference TRBV5-6 and TRBJ2-1 provide the parts outside the CDR3, is DAGVTQSPTHLIKTRGQQVTLRCSPKSGHDTVSWYQQALGQGPQFIFQYYEEEERQRGNFPDRFSGHQFPNYSSELNVNALLLGDSALYLCASSLVASGIYNEQFFGPGTRLTVL.

This clonotype was detected many times. V is TRBV11-2 and J is TRBJ2-5; 7 bases are a match to TRBD1. CDR1 and CDR2 from the germline V gene are SGHAT and FQNNGV. The V segment lost 5 bases and the J segment 5 bases; nucleotides outside the gene matches: 5. The CDR3 is 13 amino acids. CDR3 nucleotides: TGTGCCAGCAGCGTCTCGACAGGGGAGACCCAGTACTTC. Translating gives CASSVSTGETQYF.

This sequence joins TRBV12-3 or TRBV12-4 and TRBJ1-4, with 7 positions matching TRBD1. The CDR3 is 17 amino acids. V trimming: 4 bases; J trimming: 3 bases; junction bases outside the gene matches: 11. The CDR3 DNA follows: TGTGCCAGCAGTTGGGGAATCACAACAGGGGCTAATGAAAAACTGTTTTTT. This translates into CASSWGITTGANEKLFF.

This clonotype was detected many times. The V and J genes are TRBV7-3 and TRBJ2-2; D unresolved. V was shortened by 3 bases and J by 4 bases, with 6 bases between the two germline ends. The CDR3 is made up of 13 amino acids. The germline CDR1 and CDR2 sequences are SGHTA and FQGTGA. CDR3: CASSLVSTGELFF. The CDR3 DNA reads TGTGCCAGCAGCTTGGTCAGCACCGGGGAGCTGTTTTTT. Full variable domain (remainder filled in from reference TRBV7-3 and TRBJ2-2): GAGVSQTPSNKVTEKGKYVELRCDPISGHTALYWYRQSLGQGPEFLIYFQGTGAADDSGLPNDRFFAVRPEGSVSTLKIQRTERGDSAVYLCASSLVSTGELFFGEGSRLTVL.

This clonotype came up many times. The chain links TRBV5-4 to TRBJ1-1, with D tentatively TRBD1 (5 bases). V was cut by 0 bases and J by 4 bases, with 16 bases left in between. There are 16 residues in the CDR3. Germline values: CDR1 SGHNT, CDR2 YYREEE (reference sequence). In DNA form, the CDR3 reads TGTGCCAGCAGCTTGGAGGCAGGGTTAAGGGGCACTGAAGCTTTCTTT. Translated: CASSLEAGLRGTEAFF.

The chain combines TRBV3-1 with TRBJ1-2; D not certain. The CDR3 extends over 13 amino acids. CDR1 and CDR2 (germline): LGHDT, YNNKEL (reference sequence). Trimming took off 3 bases at V and 4 bases at J, with 9 bases between the two ends. The CDR3 spells CASSHPGSYGYTF. The CDR3 coding sequence is TGTGCCAGCAGCCACCCGGGCTCCTATGGCTACACCTTC.

V gene TRBV18 combines with J gene TRBJ1-1; 11 nucleotides line up with TRBD1. CDR1 KGHSH and CDR2 LQKENI come from the germline V gene. V lost 5 bases and J lost 4; bases outside the gene matches: 6. The length of the CDR3 is 15 residues. Written as DNA, the CDR3 is TGTGCCAGCTCATCGACCGGGACAGGGGGCACTGAAGCTTTCTTT. It is translated as CASSSTGTGGTEAFF.

Ten or more counts support this clonotype. The V gene is TRBV3-1, the J gene TRBJ2-5; weak D call: TRBD2 (5 bases). The V gene lost 5 bases and the J gene lost 3 bases, with 13 bases spanning the gap. Germline CDR1 LGHDT, CDR2 YNNKEL (reference sequence). This CDR3 comprises 14 residues. CDR3 region: CASSISGIEETQYF. CDR3 bases: TGTGCCAGCAGCATCTCCGGGATAGAAGAGACCCAGTACTTC.

This clonotype appeared a single time. A read error may be the cause here, since a much bigger clone is one base away. This chain joins TRBV27 and TRBJ2-7; perhaps TRBD2 as D (5 bases). The V and J ends lost 5 bases and 6 bases respectively, with 14 bases between them. CDR1 is MNHEY and CDR2 is SMNVEV in the germline V gene (reference sequence). CDR3 length: 13 residues. CDR3 amino acids: CASSALLDSEQYF. Here the CDR3 DNA reads TGTGCCAGCAGTGCTCTACTAGATTCCGAGCAGTACTTC.

About this clonotype itself: This sequence is one base from a far larger clone and is likely a read error. The chain uses TRBV6-1 and TRBJ1-1; the match to TRBD1 covers 8 bases. Germline V gene data show CDR1 as MNHNS and CDR2 as SASEGT. Trimming took 5 bases from V and 3 from J; bases not matched to a gene: 5. This CDR3 contains 14 residues. The CDR3 region has the DNA TGTGCCAGCAGTCGGACAGGGATCGACACTGAAGCTTTCTTT. Translated, it gives CASSRTGIDTEAFF.

In regard to this clonotype: This likely reflects a read error, since a far larger clone is one base away. The chain links TRBV3-1 to TRBJ2-2, with D possibly matching TRBD2 (5 bases). Germline CDR1 reads LGHDT; CDR2 reads YNNKEL (reference sequence). CDR3 length equals 11 residues. DNA for the CDR3: TGTGCCAGCAGAAACACCGGGGAGCTGGTTTTT. Its translation: CASRNTGELVF.

The chain uses TRBV20-1 and TRBJ2-7, with D uncertain. The CDR3 has 13 residues. Trimming removed 3 bases at V and 7 bases at J, with 16 bases between. CDR1 is DFQATT and CDR2 is SNEGSKA in the germline V gene (reference sequence). The CDR3 sequence: CSASRTQPGEQYF. The CDR3 DNA is TGCAGTGCTAGTCGGACCCAACCTGGTGAGCAGTACTTC.

Notes on this clonotype: A read error is possible here, since a much larger clone lies one base away. The DNA is left out, because the CDR3 cannot be placed on it with certainty; the CDR3 is given as TCRdb lists it. The chain recombines TRBV29-1 with TRBJ2-7; the D call in the table, TRBD1, was not verified against the DNA. Germline V gives CDR1 SQVTM, CDR2 ANQGSEA. The CDR3 length is 13 residues, termini included. This CDR3 is CSRAVGQGSERYF.

In its sample, this clonotype was seen many times. One junction end does not reproduce the germline sequence, and a read error may be involved. The chain combines TRBV5-1 with TRBJ2-7, with TRBD1 matching over 7 bases. CDR1 and CDR2 (germline): SGHRS, YFSETQ. This CDR3 is built from 14 residues. The CDR3 nucleotides are TGTGCCAGCAGCTCTGGGACAGAAGACTACGAGCAGTACTTC. Amino acid sequence: CASSSGTEDYEQYF.

This clonotype was observed many times. The chain has TRBV28 and TRBJ1-5; no clear D. This CDR3 is 13 amino acids long. The ends were cut back, 1 base at V and 5 bases at J, with 6 bases in the middle. Germline V CDR1 and CDR2: MDHEN, SYDVKM. CDR3 in amino acids: CASSLYVDQPQHF. The CDR3, as DNA: TGTGCCAGCAGTTTATACGTGGATCAGCCCCAGCATTTT.

This clonotype was counted ten times or more. V usage is TRBV12-5 and J usage is TRBJ2-7; D perhaps matches TRBD2 (6 bases). CDR3 size: 14 residues. Germline V CDR1 and CDR2: LGHNT, FRNRAP. Trimming left V 7 bases short and J 3 bases short, with 16 bases between. CDR3 DNA: TGTGCTAGTGATACGGGAGCTCCTAACTACGAGCAGTACTTC. The encoded protein is CASDTGAPNYEQYF.

This clonotype was seen at least ten times. This chain uses TRBV12-3 or TRBV12-4 with TRBJ1-3, with a tentative D call TRBD1 (5 bases). This CDR3 is built from 14 residues. V gave up 3 bases and J gave up 2 bases, with 8 bases separating them. CDR3 region: CASSFGGAGNTIYF. CDR3 sequence (DNA): TGTGCCAGCAGTTTCGGGGGTGCTGGAAACACCATATATTTT.

This chain links TRBV5-1 with TRBJ2-7; TRBD1 agrees at 7 bases. Germline trimming cut 4 bases from V and 4 bases from J; bases unmatched to any gene: 14. This CDR3 spans 16 amino acids. Germline V gives CDR1 SGHRS, CDR2 YFSETQ. The CDR3 nucleotides are TGCGCCAGCAGCGGTGGACAGGACCTACTGGGTTACGAGCAGTACTTC. Residues: CASSGGQDLLGYEQYF.

This clonotype was observed at least ten times. V gene TRBV12-3 or TRBV12-4 combines with J gene TRBJ1-4; the match to TRBD1 covers 10 bases. J lost 8 bases, V lost 6 bases, and 9 bases had no gene match. The CDR3 consists of 15 residues. The CDR3: CASRSTGGAQEKLFF. The CDR3 region has the DNA TGTGCCAGCAGGTCGACAGGGGGCGCGCAGGAAAAACTGTTTTTT.